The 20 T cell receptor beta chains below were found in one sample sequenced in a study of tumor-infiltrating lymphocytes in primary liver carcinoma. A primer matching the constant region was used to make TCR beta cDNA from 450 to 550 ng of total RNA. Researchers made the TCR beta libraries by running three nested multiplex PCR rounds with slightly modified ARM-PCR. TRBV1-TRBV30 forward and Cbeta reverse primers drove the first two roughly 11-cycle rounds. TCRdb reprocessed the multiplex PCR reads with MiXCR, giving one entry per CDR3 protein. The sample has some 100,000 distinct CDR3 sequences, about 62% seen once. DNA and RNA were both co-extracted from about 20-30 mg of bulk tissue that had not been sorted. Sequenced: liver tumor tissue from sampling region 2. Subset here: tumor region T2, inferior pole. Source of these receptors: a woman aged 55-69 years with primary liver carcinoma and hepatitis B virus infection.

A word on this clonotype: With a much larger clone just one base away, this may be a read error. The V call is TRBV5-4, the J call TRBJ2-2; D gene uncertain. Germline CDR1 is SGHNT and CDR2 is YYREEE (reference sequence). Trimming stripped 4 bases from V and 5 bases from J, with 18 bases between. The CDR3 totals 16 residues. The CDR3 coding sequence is TGTGCCAGCAGCGGCCCCTATTCAAGGGATACCGGGGAGCTGTTTTTT. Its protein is CASSGPYSRDTGELFF.

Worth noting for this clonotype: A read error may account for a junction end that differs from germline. CDR3 in DNA: TGTGCGAGCAGCTTAGTCGCGGGAGGGCATGAGACCCAGTACTTC. This gives the protein CASSLVAGGHETQYF. The J gene is TRBJ2-5, the V gene TRBV7-2; 9 bases align to TRBD2. The CDR3 is 15 residues long. CDR1 is SGHTA, CDR2 FQGNSA, per germline.

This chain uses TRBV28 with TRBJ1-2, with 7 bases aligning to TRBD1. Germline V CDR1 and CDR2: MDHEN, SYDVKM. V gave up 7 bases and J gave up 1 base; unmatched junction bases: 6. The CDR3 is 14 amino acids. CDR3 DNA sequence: TGTGCCAGCATTTTCTGGGACAGTAACTATGGCTACACCTTC. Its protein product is CASIFWDSNYGYTF.

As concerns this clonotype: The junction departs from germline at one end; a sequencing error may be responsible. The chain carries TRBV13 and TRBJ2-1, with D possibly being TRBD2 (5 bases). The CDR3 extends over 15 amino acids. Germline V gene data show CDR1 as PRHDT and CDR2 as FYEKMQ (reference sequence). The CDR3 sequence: CASSLGTSGNKEQFF. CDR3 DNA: TGTGCCAGCAGCTTAGGTACTAGTGGAAACAAAGAGCAGTTCTTC.

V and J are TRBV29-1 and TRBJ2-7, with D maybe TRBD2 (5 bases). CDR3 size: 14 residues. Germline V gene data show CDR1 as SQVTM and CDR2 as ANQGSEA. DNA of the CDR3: TGCAACGTCGGCACGGGTCTAGCAACCTACGAGCAGTACTTC. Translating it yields CNVGTGLATYEQYF.

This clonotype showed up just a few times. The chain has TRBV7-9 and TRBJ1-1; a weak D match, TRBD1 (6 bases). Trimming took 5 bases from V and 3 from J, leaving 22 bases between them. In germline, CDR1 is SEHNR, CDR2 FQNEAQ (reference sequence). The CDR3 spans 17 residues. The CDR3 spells CASSRVGAGAVDTEAFF. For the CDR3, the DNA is TGTGCCAGCAGCCGCGTTGGTGCGGGGGCCGTGGACACTGAAGCTTTCTTT.

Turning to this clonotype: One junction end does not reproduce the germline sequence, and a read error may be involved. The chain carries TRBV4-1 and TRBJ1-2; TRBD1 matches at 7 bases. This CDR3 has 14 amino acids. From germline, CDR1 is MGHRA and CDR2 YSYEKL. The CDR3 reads CTSSQAGGSYGYTF. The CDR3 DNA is TGCACCAGCAGCCAAGCAGGGGGATCTTATGGCTATACCTTC.

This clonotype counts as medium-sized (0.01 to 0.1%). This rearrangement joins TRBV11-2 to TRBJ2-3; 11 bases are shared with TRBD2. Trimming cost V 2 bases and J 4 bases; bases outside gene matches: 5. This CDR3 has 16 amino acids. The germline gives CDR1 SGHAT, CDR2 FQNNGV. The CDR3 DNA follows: TGTGCCAGCAGCTTATTAGCGGGAGGGGCCGCAGATACGCAGTATTTT. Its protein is CASSLLAGGAADTQYF.

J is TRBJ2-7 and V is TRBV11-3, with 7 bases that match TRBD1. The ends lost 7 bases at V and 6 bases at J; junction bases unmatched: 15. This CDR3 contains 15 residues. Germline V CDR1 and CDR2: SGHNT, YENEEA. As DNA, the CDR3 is TGTGCCAGCAACGTAGGGAGAGGGGGCTCCCTCGAGCAGTACTTC. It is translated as CASNVGRGGSLEQYF.

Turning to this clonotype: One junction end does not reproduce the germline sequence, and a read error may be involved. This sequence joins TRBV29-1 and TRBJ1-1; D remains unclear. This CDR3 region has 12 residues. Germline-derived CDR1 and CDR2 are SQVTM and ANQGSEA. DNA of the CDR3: TGCAGCGCTGGGATAGGGAACACTGAAGCTTTATTT. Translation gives CSAGIGNTEALF.

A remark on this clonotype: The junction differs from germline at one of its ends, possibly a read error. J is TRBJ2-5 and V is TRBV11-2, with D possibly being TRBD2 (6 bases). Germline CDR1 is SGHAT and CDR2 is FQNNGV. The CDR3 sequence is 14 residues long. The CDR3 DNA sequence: TGTGCCAGCGGCTTTAACGGGAGCAAAGAGACCCATTACTTC. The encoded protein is CASGFNGSKETHYF.

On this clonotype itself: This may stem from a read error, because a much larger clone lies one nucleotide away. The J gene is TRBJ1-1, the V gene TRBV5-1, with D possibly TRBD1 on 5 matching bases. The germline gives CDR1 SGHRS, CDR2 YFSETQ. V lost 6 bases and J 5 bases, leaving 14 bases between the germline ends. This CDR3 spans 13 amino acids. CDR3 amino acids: CASNYSGVTEAFF. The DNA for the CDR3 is TGCGCCAGCAACTATTCGGGGGTAACTGAAGCTTTCTTT.

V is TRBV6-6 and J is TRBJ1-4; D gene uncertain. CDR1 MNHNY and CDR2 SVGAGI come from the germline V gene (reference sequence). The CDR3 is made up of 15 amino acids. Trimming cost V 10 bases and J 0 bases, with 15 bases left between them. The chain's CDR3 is CAKKNSLSTNEKLFF. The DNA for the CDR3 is TGTGCCAAGAAAAACAGTCTATCAACTAATGAAAAACTGTTTTTT.

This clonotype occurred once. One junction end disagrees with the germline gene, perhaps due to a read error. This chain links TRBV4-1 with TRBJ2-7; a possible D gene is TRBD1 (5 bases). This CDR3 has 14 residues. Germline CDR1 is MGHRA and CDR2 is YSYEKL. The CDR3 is CASSQDEGAYEQYF. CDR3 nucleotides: TGCGCCAGCAGCCAGGACGAAGGGGCCTACGAACAGTACTTC.

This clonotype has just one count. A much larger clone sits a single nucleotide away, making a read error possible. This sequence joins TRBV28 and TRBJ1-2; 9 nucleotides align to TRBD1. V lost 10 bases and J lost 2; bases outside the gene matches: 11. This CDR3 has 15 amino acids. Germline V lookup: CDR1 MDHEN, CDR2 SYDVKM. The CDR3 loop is CANNLPGQGNYGYTF. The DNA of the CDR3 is TGTGCCAACAACCTCCCGGGACAGGGAAACTATGGCTACACCTTC.

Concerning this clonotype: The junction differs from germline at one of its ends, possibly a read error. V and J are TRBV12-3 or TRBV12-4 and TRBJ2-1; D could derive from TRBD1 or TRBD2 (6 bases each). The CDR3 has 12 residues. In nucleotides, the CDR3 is TGTGCCAACAGTCACGGGGGCACTGAGCAGCTCTTC. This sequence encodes CANSHGGTEQLF.

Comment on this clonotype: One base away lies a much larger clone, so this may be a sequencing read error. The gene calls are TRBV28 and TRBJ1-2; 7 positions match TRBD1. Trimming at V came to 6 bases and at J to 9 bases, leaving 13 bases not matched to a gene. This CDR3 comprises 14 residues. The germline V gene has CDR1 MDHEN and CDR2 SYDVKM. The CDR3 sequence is CASRTVRGERSYTF. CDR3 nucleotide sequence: TGTGCCAGCAGGACCGTCAGGGGGGAAAGGAGCTACACCTTC.

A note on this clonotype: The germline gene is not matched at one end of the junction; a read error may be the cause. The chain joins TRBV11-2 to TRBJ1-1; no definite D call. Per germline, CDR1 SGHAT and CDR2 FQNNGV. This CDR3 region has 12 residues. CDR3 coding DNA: TGTGTCAGCAGCTTTAAACAGACTGAAGCTTTCTTT. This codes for CVSSFKQTEAFF.

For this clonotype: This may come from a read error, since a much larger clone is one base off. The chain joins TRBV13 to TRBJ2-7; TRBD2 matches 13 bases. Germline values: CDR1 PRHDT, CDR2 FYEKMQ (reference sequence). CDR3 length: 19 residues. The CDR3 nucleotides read TGTGCCAGCAGCCAGTCCGGTTGGACTAGCGGGAGTGGTCCGCACGAGCTGTACTTC. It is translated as CASSQSGWTSGSGPHELYF.

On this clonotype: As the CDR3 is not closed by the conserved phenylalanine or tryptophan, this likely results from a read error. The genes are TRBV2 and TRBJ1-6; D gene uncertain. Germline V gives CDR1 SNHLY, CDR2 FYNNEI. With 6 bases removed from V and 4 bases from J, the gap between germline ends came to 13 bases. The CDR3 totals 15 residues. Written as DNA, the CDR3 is TGTGCCAGCAGGGCAGACGCCGGATATAATTCACCCCTCCACCTT. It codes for CASRADAGYNSPLHL.